The 10 T cell receptor beta chains presented below share a single source sample, sequenced in a study of OX40 agonist ivuxolimab in advanced cancers. Sequencing was performed with immunoSEQ multiplex PCR; in TCRdb, only in-frame clones are kept and a portion is missing. This sample has 98,000 or so clones; approximately 86% occur once, and the top ten carry over 0.65%. The sample was CD4+ or CD8+ T cells sorted from blood, taken in a trial of the OX40 agonist ivuxolimab. These TCRs come from an adult with an advanced solid tumor such as melanoma, head and neck, liver or kidney cancer.

The gene calls are TRBV5-1 and TRBJ2-1; 7 nucleotides agree with TRBD2. Per the germline V gene, CDR1 is SGHRS and CDR2 is YFSETQ. V gave up 2 bases and J gave up 4 bases; unmatched junction bases: 6. The CDR3 length is 15 residues. Written as DNA, the CDR3 is TGCGCCAGCAGCTTAGAAGCGGGAAGGTACAATGAGCAGTTCTTC. It yields the protein CASSLEAGRYNEQFF.

The chain links TRBV28 to TRBJ2-7, with TRBD2 matching 8 bases. The CDR3 totals 16 residues. With V trimmed by 4 bases and J by 2 bases, 10 bases remained unmatched. Germline V lookup: CDR1 MDHEN, CDR2 SYDVKM. The CDR3 DNA reads TGTGCCAGCAGTTCATCTATGCGGGAGGCAACCTACGAGCAGTACGTC. Protein sequence: CASSSSMREATYEQYV.

A remark on this clone: At one boundary the junction diverges from the germline segment, which might be a read error. The J gene is TRBJ1-2, the V gene TRBV11-2, with unresolved D. The length of the CDR3 is 13 residues. CDR1 is SGHAT and CDR2 is FQNNGV in the germline V gene. CDR3 sequence (DNA): TGTGCCAGCAGCCTAGATTCCGGGATCGGCTACACCTTC. Translated: CASSLDSGIGYTF. Complete variable domain (other parts from reference TRBV11-2 and TRBJ1-2): EAGVAQSPRYKIIEKRQSVAFWCNPISGHATLYWYQQILGQGPKLLIQFQNNGVVDDSQLPKDRFSAERLKGVDSTLKIQPAKLEDSAVYLCASSLDSGIGYTFGSGTRLTVV.

The rearrangement links TRBV30 to TRBJ2-5; a weak D match, TRBD2 (5 bases). Germline V gene data show CDR1 as GTSNPN and CDR2 as SVGIG (reference sequence). V lost 4 bases and J 0 bases, leaving 9 bases between the germline ends. CDR3 length equals 13 residues. The CDR3 protein is CAWNAGNQETQYF. The CDR3 DNA is TGTGCCTGGAACGCGGGTAACCAAGAGACCCAGTACTTC.

As for this clone: Other DNA sequences within the sample encode an identical CDR3. V gene TRBV28 combines with J gene TRBJ2-5; D not certain. The CDR3 is 10 residues long. Per germline, CDR1 MDHEN and CDR2 SYDVKM. V dropped 6 bases and J dropped 1 base, with 0 bases sitting between them. The CDR3 loop is CASSQETQYF. CDR3 nucleotide sequence: TGTGCCAGCAGCCAAGAGACCCAGTACTTC.

The chain has TRBV5-6 and TRBJ1-2, with D maybe TRBD1 (5 bases). The CDR3 is made up of 13 amino acids. The V and J ends lost 4 bases and 4 bases respectively, with 11 bases between them. Germline CDR1 is SGHDT and CDR2 is YYEEEE. As DNA, the CDR3 is TGTGCCAGCAGCGGGACGGATCTCTATGGCTACACCTTC. It specifies CASSGTDLYGYTF.

The CDR3 region is CASSHDSGTDTQYF. The CDR3 DNA is TGTGCCAGCAGTCACGATAGCGGCACAGATACGCAGTATTTT. V and J are TRBV27 and TRBJ2-3; possibly TRBD2 for D (5 bases). Deletions cut 5 bases from V and 1 base from J, with 10 bases between. The CDR3 sequence is 14 residues long. Germline CDR1 MNHEY, CDR2 SMNVEV (reference sequence).

The chain recombines TRBV19 with TRBJ1-2; maybe TRBD1 (5 bases). This CDR3 region has 14 residues. Germline lookup yields CDR1 LNHDA and CDR2 SQIVND (reference sequence). The ends were cut back, 5 bases at V and 3 bases at J, with 13 bases in the middle. The CDR3 sequence: CASSDRGSHYGYTF. The CDR3 DNA follows: TGTGCCAGTAGTGACCGGGGCTCACACTATGGCTACACCTTC.

This sequence joins TRBV30 and TRBJ1-1; D is ambiguous. Germline V gives CDR1 GTSNPN, CDR2 SVGIG (reference sequence). This CDR3 spans 12 amino acids. V gave up 1 base and J gave up 1 base, with 4 bases separating them. This chain's CDR3 is CAWSGGNTEAFF. DNA of the CDR3: TGTGCCTGGAGTGGAGGGAACACTGAAGCTTTCTTT.

The chain is built from TRBV11-2 and TRBJ1-2; D not certain. The CDR3 has 13 residues. Per the germline V gene, CDR1 is SGHAT and CDR2 is FQNNGV. V lost 0 bases, J lost 4 bases, and 6 bases lay in between. CDR3: CASSLEGFYGYTF. The DNA for the CDR3 is TGTGCCAGCAGCTTAGAGGGATTCTATGGCTACACCTTC.